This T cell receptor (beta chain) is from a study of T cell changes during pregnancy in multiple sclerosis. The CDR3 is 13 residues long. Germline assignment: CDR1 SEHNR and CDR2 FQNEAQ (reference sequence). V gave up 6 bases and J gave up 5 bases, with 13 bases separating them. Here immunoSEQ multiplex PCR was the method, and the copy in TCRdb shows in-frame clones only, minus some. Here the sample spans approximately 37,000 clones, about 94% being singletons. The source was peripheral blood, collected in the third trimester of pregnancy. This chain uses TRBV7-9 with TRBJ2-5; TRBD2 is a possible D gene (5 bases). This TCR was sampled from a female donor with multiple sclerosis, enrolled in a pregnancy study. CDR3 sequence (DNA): TGTGCCAGCAGTCAAAACGGGAAGGAGACCCAGTACTTC. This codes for CASSQNGKETQYF.